This T cell receptor (beta chain) was observed in a study of shared clonotypes between healthy human individuals. This clone has only one observation. The antigen remains unidentified. Overall study results and limits: Larger estimated richness was generally seen in naive subsets than in memory subsets.

The repertoire was sequenced with immunoSEQ multiplex PCR; TCRdb's copy has only in-frame clones and lacks some. The sample records approximately 1.9 million clones, around 93% being singletons. CDR1 SGDLS and CDR2 YYNGEE come from the germline V gene. J lost 8 bases, V lost 4 bases, and 11 bases had no gene match. CDR3 size: 15 residues. Naive CD8 isolation took CD45RO-negative cells positively selected for CCR7 and excluded terminally differentiated effector memory CD45RA+ cells. The V gene is TRBV9, the J gene TRBJ2-3; 9 bases match TRBD1. The TCR comes from a man aged 18-30 years in good health. Some clones in this sample may be carry-over from other donors' samples. Sequencing used naive CD8+ T cells from PBMCs. CDR3 nucleotides: TGTGCCAGCAGCTCTACAGGGGGCGCAGGGGGTACGCAGTATTTT. Protein product: CASSSTGGAGGTQYF.